This TCR beta chain was found in a study of response to subunit inactivated influenza vaccine. Via MiXCR, TCRdb re-called the RT-PCR reads, giving one row per CDR3 protein. The table records about 190,000 distinct CDR3 sequences, 13% to 15% of them present only once. This material consisted of CD8+ T cells sorted from PBMCs, taken 4 to 6 days after vaccination. The receptor's source is a man between 45 and 60 years old who received an inactivated influenza vaccine.

CDR3 in DNA: TGTGCCACCAGGGATAGAACCTACGAGCAGTACTTC. It codes for CATRDRTYEQYF. The V and J genes are TRBV15 and TRBJ2-7; D is uncertain. This CDR3 has 12 amino acids. Germline assignment: CDR1 LNHNV and CDR2 YYDKDF (reference sequence). Between the trimmed V and J ends, which lost 6 bases and 2 bases, there was a span of 8 bases.